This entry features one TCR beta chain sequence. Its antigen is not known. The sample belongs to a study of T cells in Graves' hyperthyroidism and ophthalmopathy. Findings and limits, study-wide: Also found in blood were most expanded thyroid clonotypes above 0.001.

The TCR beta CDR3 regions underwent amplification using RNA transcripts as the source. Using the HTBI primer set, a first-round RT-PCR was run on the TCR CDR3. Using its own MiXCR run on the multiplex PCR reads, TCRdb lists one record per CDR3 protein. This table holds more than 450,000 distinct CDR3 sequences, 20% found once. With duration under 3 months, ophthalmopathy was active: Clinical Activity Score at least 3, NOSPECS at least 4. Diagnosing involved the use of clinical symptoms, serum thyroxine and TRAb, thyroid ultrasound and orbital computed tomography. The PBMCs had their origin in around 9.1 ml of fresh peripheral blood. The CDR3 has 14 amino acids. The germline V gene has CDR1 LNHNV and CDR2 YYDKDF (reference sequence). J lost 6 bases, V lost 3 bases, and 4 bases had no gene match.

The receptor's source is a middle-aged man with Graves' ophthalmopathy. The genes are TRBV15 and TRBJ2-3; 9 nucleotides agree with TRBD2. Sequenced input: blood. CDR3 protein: CATSRGGRADTQYF. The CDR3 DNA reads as TGTGCCACCAGCAGGGGCGGGAGGGCCGATACGCAGTATTTT.